The 10 T cell receptor beta chains in this list originate from one sample, sequenced in a study of vaccination and CD4 T cells after COVID-19 (dated by TCRdb to between 2021 and 2024). Receptor amplification or capture employed PCR. The run used an Illumina iSeq 100. TCRdb redid the processing of the public reads, applying fastp at Q25 and MiXCR, and retained in-frame beta chains. Rows are combined by CDR3 protein, so each entry shows the most common genes and DNA. The sample includes fewer than 30,000 distinct CDR3 sequences, with about 54% observed a single time. The ten largest make up approximately 1.1% of the sample. The material was CD4+ T cells from blood, obtained before SARS-CoV-2 vaccination. These receptors were taken from a human donor who had recovered from COVID-19.

The rearrangement uses TRBV20-1 and TRBJ2-7, with D possibly being TRBD1 or TRBD2 (6 bases each). This CDR3 comprises 15 residues. Germline CDR1 is DFQATT and CDR2 is SNEGSKA (reference sequence). V was pared by 0 bases and J by 6 bases, with 18 bases between. CDR3 in DNA: TGCAGTGCTAGAGATCTGCGGGACATTAATGCCGAGCAGTACTTC. Translating it yields CSARDLRDINAEQYF.

The J gene is TRBJ1-1, the V gene TRBV28, with no clear D. The length of the CDR3 is 12 residues. Germline V CDR1 and CDR2: MDHEN, SYDVKM. The V gene lost 7 bases and the J gene lost 11 bases, with 17 bases spanning the gap. The CDR3 nucleotides read TGTGCCAGCAACGTGCGGGTCGGTGAGGCTTTCTTT. Protein: CASNVRVGEAFF.

The genes are TRBV10-1 and TRBJ1-6; perhaps TRBD1 as D (5 bases). CDR3 length equals 15 residues. Germline V gene lookup returns CDR1 WNHNN and CDR2 SYGVQD (reference sequence). V was shortened by 5 bases and J by 7 bases, with 15 bases between the two germline ends. CDR3 amino acids: CASSKSGTGNSPLHF. In nucleotides, the CDR3 is TGCGCCAGCAGTAAATCCGGGACTGGGAATTCACCCCTCCACTTT.

The chain combines TRBV28 with TRBJ1-6; no reliable D call. Trimming removed 6 bases from V and 10 bases from J, with 13 bases in between. There are 13 residues in the CDR3. From germline, CDR1 is MDHEN and CDR2 SYDVKM. The DNA of the CDR3 is TGTGCCAGCAGGCGGGAAGGGAGCTCACCCCTCCACTTT. Residues: CASRREGSSPLHF. Full variable domain (missing parts from reference TRBV28 and TRBJ1-6): DVKVTQSSRYLVKRTGEKVFLECVQDMDHENMFWYRQDPGLGLRLIYFSYDVKMKEKGDIPEGYSVSREKKERFSLILESASTNQTSMYLCASRREGSSPLHFGNGTRLTVT.

The chain combines TRBV7-2 with TRBJ2-1; TRBD2 aligns across 9 bases. CDR1 and CDR2 (germline): SGHTA, FQGNSA. Losses at the gene ends were 1 base for V and 9 bases for J; bases not matched to a gene: 4. This CDR3 spans 14 amino acids. The CDR3 spells CASSLVAGDGEQFF. The CDR3 region has the DNA TGTGCCAGCAGCTTAGTAGCGGGAGACGGTGAGCAGTTCTTC.

This clonotype has a handful of counts. The chain is built from TRBV19 and TRBJ2-7; 7 nucleotides match TRBD2. V lost 3 bases and J lost 5; bases outside the gene matches: 4. This CDR3 region has 13 residues. Germline V lookup: CDR1 LNHDA, CDR2 SQIVND (reference sequence). CDR3 sequence reads: CASSILAGDEQYF. In nucleotides, the CDR3 is TGTGCCAGTAGTATTTTGGCGGGAGACGAGCAGTACTTC.

In this sample, this clonotype turned up a few times. The V gene is TRBV20-1, the J gene TRBJ2-1, with 10 bases lining up with TRBD1. V trimming: 4 bases; J trimming: 7 bases; junction bases outside the gene matches: 4. Germline loops: CDR1 DFQATT, CDR2 SNEGSKA (reference sequence). This CDR3 region has 13 residues. The DNA for the CDR3 is TGCAGTGCTACGGGGACAGGGGTAAATGAGCAGTTCTTC. Its protein product is CSATGTGVNEQFF.

DNA for the CDR3: TGTGCCAGCAGTTACAATGGAGAAGAACAGCCCCAGCATTTT. Translation: CASSYNGEEQPQHF. This chain connects TRBV6-5 to TRBJ1-5; the D is unclear. CDR3 length equals 14 residues. V shed 2 bases and J shed 7 bases, with 12 bases lying between them. Germline CDR1 and CDR2: MNHEY and SVGAGI.

The DNA for the CDR3 is TGTGCCAGCAGTGAATGGGGCATCCAAGAGACCCAGTACTTC. As protein: CASSEWGIQETQYF. The V call is TRBV6-1, the J call TRBJ2-5; D possibly corresponds to TRBD1 (5 bases). V lost 2 bases and J lost 1, with 8 bases in between. The germline CDR1 and CDR2 sequences are MNHNS and SASEGT. The CDR3 runs to 14 residues.

This clonotype was observed a handful of times. The V and J genes are TRBV6-1 and TRBJ2-5, with a tentative D call TRBD1 (5 bases). V gave up 5 bases and J gave up 3 bases, with 16 bases separating them. Germline CDR1 is MNHNS and CDR2 is SASEGT. This CDR3 has 15 residues. The CDR3 spells CASSRATWGEETQYF. For the CDR3, the DNA is TGTGCCAGCAGTAGGGCGACGTGGGGCGAAGAGACCCAGTACTTC.